This T cell receptor beta chain originates from a study of T cells in Graves' hyperthyroidism and ophthalmopathy. Amplification yielded TCR beta CDR3 regions, with RNA transcripts as the source. The HTBI primer set drove a first-round RT-PCR of the TCR CDR3. A single record per CDR3 protein comes from TCRdb applying MiXCR to the multiplex PCR reads. The sample lists about 400,000 distinct CDR3 sequences, under 15% occurring once. This clonotype showed up many times. The antigen remains undetermined. General observations from the study: Within blood appeared most thyroid clonotypes that had expanded above 0.001.

V lost 4 bases to trimming and J lost 6 bases, with 14 bases between them. The CDR3 extends over 13 amino acids. Germline V gene sequence: CDR1 SGHRS, CDR2 YFSETQ. This rearrangement joins TRBV5-1 to TRBJ2-7, with D maybe TRBD2 (5 bases). Material: blood. The TCR was taken from a woman aged 30 to 39 with Graves' hyperthyroidism. The CDR3 region has the DNA TGCGCCAGCAGCCCCAGGACCGAGGGCGAGCAGTACTTC. Protein: CASSPRTEGEQYF.